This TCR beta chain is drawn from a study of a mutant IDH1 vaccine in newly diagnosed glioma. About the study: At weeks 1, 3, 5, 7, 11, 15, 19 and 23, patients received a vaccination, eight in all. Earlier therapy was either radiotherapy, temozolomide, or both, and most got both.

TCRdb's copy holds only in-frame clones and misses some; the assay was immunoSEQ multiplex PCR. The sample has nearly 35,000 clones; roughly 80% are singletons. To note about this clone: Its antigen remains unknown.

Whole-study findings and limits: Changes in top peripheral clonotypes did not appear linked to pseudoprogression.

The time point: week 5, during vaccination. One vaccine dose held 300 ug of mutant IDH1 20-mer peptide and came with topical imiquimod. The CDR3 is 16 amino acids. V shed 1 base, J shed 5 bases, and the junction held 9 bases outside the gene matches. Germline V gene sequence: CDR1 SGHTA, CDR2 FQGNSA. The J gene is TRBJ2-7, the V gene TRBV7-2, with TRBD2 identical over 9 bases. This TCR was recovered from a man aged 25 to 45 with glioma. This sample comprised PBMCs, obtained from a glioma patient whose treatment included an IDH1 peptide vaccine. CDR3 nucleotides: TGTGCCAGCAGCTTAGGACTCGCGGGAGGGCTCGACGAGCAGTACTTC. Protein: CASSLGLAGGLDEQYF. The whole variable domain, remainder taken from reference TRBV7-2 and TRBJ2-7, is GAGVSQSPSNKVTEKGKDVELRCDPISGHTALYWYRQSLGQGLEFLIYFQGNSAPDKSGLPSDRFSAERTGGSVSTLTIQRTQQEDSAVYLCASSLGLAGGLDEQYFGPGTRLTVT.